This TCR beta chain was identified during a study of T cell repertoires in cytomegalovirus infection (dated by TCRdb to the late 2010s). Background on the whole study: Recently identified HLA-C-restricted CMV epitopes, whose presentation resists viral immunomodulation, were targeted by peptide stimulations together with well-studied HLA-B-restricted epitopes. Because public TCR beta signatures pointed to carriage of CMV infection together with the matching HLA type, the HLA type of each donor mattered for the analysis. The study at large found these results: The ex vivo response was dominated by HLA-C-restricted CMV-specific TCR beta clonotypes, which also provided the single most frequent clonotype in two of eight donors. In both this cohort and an independent cohort of some 380 donors, the cumulative frequency of public TCR beta family members distinguished carriers of CMV infection plus the relevant HLA type.

Sample treatment or condition, as interpreted from the label and publication: in vitro stimulation with specific CMV peptide epitopes to enrich CMV-specific T cells. Instrument on record: Illumina HiSeq 1500. TCRdb trimmed the raw reads at Q25, called clones with MiXCR and kept productive beta chains. Entries are consolidated by CDR3 protein sequence, retaining the most common genes and DNA. Present in this sample are roughly 990,000 distinct CDR3 sequences, around 32% of which were seen just once. The ten largest clones take up 11% to 15% of the sample. Details on this clonotype: This receptor's antigen is unknown. The sample holds no much larger clone one base away, and base qualities are not on file.

The origin of this receptor is a human donor in good health (CMV status not recorded). Some clones in this sample may be carry-over from other donors' samples. The sample consisted of cultured CD8+ T cells from PBMCs, taken from culture after CMV antigen stimulation.

The CDR3 reads as follows: CASSLQVNTGELFF. The bases are TGTGCCAGCAGTTTACAAGTGAACACCGGGGAGCTGTTTTTT. This chain is built from TRBV27 and TRBJ2-2; no D gene can be assigned with confidence. The CDR3 holds 14 amino acids from the cysteine to the phenylalanine. CDR3 DNA only is kept here, 42 bases in frame from base 1. V is clipped by 2 bases and J by 1 base, and the sequence between their germline boundaries is 5 bases long. For CDR1 and CDR2, the germline V gene (reference sequence) lists MNHEY and SMNVEV.